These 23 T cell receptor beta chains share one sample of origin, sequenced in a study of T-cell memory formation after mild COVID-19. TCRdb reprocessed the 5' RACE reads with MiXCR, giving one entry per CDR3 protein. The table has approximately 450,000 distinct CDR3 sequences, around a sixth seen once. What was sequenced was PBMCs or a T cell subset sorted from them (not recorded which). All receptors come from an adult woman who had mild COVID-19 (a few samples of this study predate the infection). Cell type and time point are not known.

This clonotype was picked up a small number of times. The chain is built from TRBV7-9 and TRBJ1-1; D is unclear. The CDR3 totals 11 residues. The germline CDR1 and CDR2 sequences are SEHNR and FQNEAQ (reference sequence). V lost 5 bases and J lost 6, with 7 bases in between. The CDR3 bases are TGTGCCAGCAGCCCCCTCCCTGAAGCTTTCTTT. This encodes CASSPLPEAFF.

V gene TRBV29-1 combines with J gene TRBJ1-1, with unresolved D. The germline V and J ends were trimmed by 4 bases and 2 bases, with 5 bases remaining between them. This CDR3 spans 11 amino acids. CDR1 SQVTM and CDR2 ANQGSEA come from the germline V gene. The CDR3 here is CSVVANTEAFF. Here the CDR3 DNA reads TGCAGCGTTGTCGCAAACACTGAAGCTTTCTTT.

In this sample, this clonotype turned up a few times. DNA of the CDR3: TGTGCCACCCAGGCAGGGAGCACAGATACGCAGTATTTT. Its translation is CATQAGSTDTQYF. The rearrangement uses TRBV11-3 and TRBJ2-3; perhaps TRBD1 as D (5 bases). This CDR3 is built from 13 residues. V was cut by 10 bases and J by 0 bases, with 11 bases left in between. Germline V gene lookup returns CDR1 SGHNT and CDR2 YENEEA.

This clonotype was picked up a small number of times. The CDR3 reads CASSVDRVNTEAFF. DNA for the CDR3: TGCGCCAGCAGTGTGGACAGGGTGAACACTGAAGCTTTCTTT. The chain combines TRBV10-2 with TRBJ1-1, with 8 bases matching TRBD1. The CDR3 loop spans 14 amino acids. The V and J ends lost 4 bases and 0 bases, in that order; junction bases with no gene match: 1. The germline V gene has CDR1 WSHSY and CDR2 SAAADI.

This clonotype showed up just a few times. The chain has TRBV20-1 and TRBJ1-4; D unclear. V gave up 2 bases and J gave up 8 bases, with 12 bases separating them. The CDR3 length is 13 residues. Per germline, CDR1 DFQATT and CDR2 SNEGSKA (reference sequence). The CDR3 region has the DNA TGCAGTGCTAGACCTAGGTTGGGGGAAAAACTGTTTTTT. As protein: CSARPRLGEKLFF.

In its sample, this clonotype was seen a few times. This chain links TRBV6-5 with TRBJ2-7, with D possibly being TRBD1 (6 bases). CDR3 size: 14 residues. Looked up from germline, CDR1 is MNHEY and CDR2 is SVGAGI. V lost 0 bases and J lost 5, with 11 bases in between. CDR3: CASSYSQGSHEQYF. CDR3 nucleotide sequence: TGTGCCAGCAGTTACTCCCAGGGGTCCCACGAGCAGTACTTC.

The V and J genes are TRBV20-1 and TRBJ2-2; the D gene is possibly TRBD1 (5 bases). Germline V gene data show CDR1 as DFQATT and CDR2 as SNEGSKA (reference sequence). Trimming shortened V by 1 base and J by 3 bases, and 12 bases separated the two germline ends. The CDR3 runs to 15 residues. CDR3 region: CSARAKGRDTGELFF. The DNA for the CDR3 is TGCAGTGCTAGAGCCAAGGGGCGAGACACCGGGGAGCTGTTTTTT.

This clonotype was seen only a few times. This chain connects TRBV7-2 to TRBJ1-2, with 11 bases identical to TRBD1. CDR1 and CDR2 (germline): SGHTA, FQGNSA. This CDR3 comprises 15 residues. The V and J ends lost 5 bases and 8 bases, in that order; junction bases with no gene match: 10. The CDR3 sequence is CASSVTGQGAQGYTF. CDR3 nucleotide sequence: TGTGCCAGCAGCGTAACTGGACAGGGGGCACAAGGCTACACCTTC.

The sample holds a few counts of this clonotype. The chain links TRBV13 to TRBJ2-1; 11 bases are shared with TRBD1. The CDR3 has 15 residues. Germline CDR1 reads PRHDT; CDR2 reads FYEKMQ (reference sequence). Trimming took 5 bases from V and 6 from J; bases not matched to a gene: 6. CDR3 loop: CASSPVGTGGNEQFF. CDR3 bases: TGTGCCAGCAGCCCAGTCGGGACAGGGGGCAATGAGCAGTTCTTC.

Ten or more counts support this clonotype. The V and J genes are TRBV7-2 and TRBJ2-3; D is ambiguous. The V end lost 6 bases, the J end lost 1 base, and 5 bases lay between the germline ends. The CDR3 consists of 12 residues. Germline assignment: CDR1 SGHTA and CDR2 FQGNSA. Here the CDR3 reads CASSSRTDTQYF. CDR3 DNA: TGTGCCAGCAGTTCTCGCACAGATACGCAGTATTTT.

CDR3 sequence: CASRDSSYGYTF. DNA for the CDR3: TGTGCCAGCCGGGACAGCTCCTATGGCTACACCTTC. The chain carries TRBV7-6 and TRBJ1-2, with 7 positions matching TRBD1. The CDR3 contains 12 residues. Germline assignment: CDR1 SGHVS and CDR2 FNYEAQ. J was trimmed by 4 bases and V by 8 bases; bases with no gene match: 4.

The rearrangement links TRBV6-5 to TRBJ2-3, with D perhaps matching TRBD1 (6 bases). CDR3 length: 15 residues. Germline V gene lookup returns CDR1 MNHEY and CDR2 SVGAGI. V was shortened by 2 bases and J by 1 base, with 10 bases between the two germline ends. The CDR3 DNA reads TGTGCCAGCAGTTACAACAGGGATGGCACAGATACGCAGTATTTT. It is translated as CASSYNRDGTDTQYF.

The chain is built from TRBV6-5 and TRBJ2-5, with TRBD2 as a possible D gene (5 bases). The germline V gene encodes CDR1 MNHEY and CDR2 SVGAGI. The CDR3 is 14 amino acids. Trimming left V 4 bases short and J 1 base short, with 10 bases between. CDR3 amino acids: CASSSRGPQETQYF. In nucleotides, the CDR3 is TGTGCCAGCAGTTCTAGAGGGCCCCAAGAGACCCAGTACTTC.

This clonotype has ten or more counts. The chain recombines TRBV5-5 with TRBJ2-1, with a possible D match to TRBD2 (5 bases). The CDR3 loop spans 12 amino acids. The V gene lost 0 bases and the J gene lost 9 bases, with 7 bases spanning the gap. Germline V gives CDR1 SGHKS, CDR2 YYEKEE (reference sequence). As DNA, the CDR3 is TGTGCCAGCAGCTTGGCGGGGATTGAGCAGTTCTTC. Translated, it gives CASSLAGIEQFF. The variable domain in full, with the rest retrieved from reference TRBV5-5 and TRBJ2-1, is DAGVTQSPTHLIKTRGQQVTLRCSPISGHKSVSWYQQVLGQGPQFIFQYYEKEERGRGNFPDRFSARQFPNYSSELNVNALLLGDSALYLCASSLAGIEQFFGPGTRLTVL.

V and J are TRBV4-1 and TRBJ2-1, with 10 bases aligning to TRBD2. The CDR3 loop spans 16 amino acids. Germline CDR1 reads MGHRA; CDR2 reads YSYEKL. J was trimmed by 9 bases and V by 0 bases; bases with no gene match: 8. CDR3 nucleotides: TGCGCCAGCAGCCAAGATGAGCGGGGGGGCTCACTTGAGCAGTTCTTC. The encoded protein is CASSQDERGGSLEQFF.

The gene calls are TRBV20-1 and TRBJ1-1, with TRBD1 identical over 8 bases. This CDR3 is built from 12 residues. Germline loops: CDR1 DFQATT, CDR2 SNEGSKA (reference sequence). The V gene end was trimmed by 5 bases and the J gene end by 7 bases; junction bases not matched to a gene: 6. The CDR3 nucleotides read TGCAGTGCTGACAGGGGTCCCGATGAAGCTTTCTTT. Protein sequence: CSADRGPDEAFF.

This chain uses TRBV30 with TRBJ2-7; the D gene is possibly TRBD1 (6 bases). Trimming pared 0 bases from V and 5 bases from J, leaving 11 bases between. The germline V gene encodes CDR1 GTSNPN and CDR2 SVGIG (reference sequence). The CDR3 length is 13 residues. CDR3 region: CAWSVTDRHEQYF. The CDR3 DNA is TGTGCCTGGAGTGTCACCGACAGGCACGAGCAGTACTTC.

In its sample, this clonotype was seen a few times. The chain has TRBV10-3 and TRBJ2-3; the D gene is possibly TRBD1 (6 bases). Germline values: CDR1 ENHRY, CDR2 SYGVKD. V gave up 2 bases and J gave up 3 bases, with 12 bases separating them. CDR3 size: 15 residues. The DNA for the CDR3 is TGTGCCATCAGTGAGCCAGGACAGAGGACAGATACGCAGTATTTT. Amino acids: CAISEPGQRTDTQYF.

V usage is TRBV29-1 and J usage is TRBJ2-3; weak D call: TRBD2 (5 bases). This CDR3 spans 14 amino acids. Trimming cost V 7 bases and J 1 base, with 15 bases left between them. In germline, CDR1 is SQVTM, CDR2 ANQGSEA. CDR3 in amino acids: CSGTLATGTDTQYF. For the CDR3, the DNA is TGCAGCGGCACTTTAGCGACCGGCACAGATACGCAGTATTTT.

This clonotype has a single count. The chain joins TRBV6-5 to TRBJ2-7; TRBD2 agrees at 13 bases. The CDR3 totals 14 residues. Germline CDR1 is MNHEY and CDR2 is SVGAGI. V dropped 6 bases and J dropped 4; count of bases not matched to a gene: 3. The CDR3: CASRWTSGGYEQYF. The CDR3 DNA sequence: TGTGCCAGCAGATGGACTAGCGGGGGATACGAGCAGTACTTC.

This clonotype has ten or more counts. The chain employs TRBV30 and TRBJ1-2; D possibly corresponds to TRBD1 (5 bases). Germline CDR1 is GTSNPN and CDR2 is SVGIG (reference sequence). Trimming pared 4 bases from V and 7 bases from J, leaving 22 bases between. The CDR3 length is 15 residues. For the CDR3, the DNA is TGTGCCTGGAACCGTAAGGGAGGGGCATTGATTGGCTACACCTTC. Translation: CAWNRKGGALIGYTF.

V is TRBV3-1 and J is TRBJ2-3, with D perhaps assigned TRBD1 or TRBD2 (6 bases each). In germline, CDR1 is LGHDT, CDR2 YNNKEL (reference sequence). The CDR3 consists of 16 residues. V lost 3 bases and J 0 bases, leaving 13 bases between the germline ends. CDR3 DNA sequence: TGTGCCAGCAGCCACGGGGGCCGTGCTAGCACAGATACGCAGTATTTT. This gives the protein CASSHGGRASTDTQYF.

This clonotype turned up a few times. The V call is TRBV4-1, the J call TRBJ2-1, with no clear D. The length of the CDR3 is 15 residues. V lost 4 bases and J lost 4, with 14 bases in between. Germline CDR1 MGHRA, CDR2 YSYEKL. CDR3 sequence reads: CASSLSKGPYNEQFF. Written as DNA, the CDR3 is TGCGCCAGCAGCCTGTCCAAAGGGCCTTACAATGAGCAGTTCTTC.